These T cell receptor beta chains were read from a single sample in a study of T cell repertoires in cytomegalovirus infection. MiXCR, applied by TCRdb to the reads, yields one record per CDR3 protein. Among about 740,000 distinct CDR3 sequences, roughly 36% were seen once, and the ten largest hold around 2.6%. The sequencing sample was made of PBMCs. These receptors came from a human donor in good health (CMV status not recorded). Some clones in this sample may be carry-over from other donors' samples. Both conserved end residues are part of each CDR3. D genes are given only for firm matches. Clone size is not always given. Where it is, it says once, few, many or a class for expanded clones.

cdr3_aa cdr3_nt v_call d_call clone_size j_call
CASRPQQGEKSPLPF TGTGCCAGCCGCCCCCAGCAGGGAGAGAAATCACCCCTCCCCTTT TRBV7-9 - - TRBJ1-6
CASSWWTANTGELFF TGTGCCAGTAGTTGGTGGACAGCGAACACCGGGGAGCTGTTTTTT TRBV19 - - TRBJ2-2
CANSYRPGQGFREQYF TGTGCCAACAGCTACCGACCGGGACAGGGGTTTCGCGAGCAGTACTTC TRBV7-8 TRBD1 - TRBJ2-7
CASSPGRVRTEAFF TGTGCCAGCAGCCCAGGGCGGGTAAGGACTGAAGCTTTCTTT TRBV7-8 - many TRBJ1-1
CAAFGMLGEGSYEQYF TGTGCCGCCTTCGGGATGTTAGGAGAAGGTTCCTACGAGCAGTACTTC TRBV28 - many TRBJ2-7
CASSEGGWGETQYF TGTGCCAGCAGTGAAGGGGGATGGGGGGAGACCCAGTACTTC TRBV6-1 - few TRBJ2-5
CASSFGDWAGGTQYF TGTGCCAGCAGCTTCGGGGACTGGGCAGGGGGGACCCAGTACTTC TRBV7-2 - many TRBJ2-5
CASARTGRIGDTEAFF TGTGCCAGCGCCAGGACAGGGAGGATTGGGGACACTGAAGCTTTCTTT TRBV2 TRBD1 few TRBJ1-1
CASRGRDIANYGYTF TGTGCCAGCAGGGGCCGGGACATAGCTAACTATGGCTACACCTTC TRBV28 - - TRBJ1-2
CASSQPRTGGRRKLFF TGCGCCAGCAGCCAGCCTCGGACAGGGGGAAGGCGTAAACTGTTTTTT TRBV4-1 TRBD1 few TRBJ1-4
CASSSTGGGRFSYNSPLHF TGTGCCAGCAGCTCTACAGGGGGCGGAAGGTTCTCCTATAATTCACCCCTCCACTTT TRBV7-2 TRBD1 many TRBJ1-6
CASSDTADGELFF TGTGCCAGCAGCGATACGGCTGACGGGGAGCTGTTTTTT TRBV6-1 - few TRBJ2-2
CASRRLAGGNTGELFF TGTGCCAGCAGAAGACTAGCGGGGGGGAACACCGGGGAGCTGTTTTTT TRBV4-2 TRBD2 - TRBJ2-2
CASSYPVAEAFF TGTGCCAGCAGTTACCCGGTGGCTGAAGCTTTCTTT TRBV6-2/TRBV6-3 - - TRBJ1-1
CASSPAAPETQYF TGTGCCAGCAGCCCCGCCGCTCCAGAGACCCAGTACTTC TRBV7-2 - many TRBJ2-5
CASSPGTSGTQETQYF TGTGCCAGCAGCCCCGGGACTAGCGGGACCCAAGAGACCCAGTACTTC TRBV7-6 TRBD2 once TRBJ2-5
CSASKAGGPTQYF TGCAGTGCTAGTAAAGCGGGGGGCCCTACGCAGTATTTT TRBV20-1 TRBD2 few TRBJ2-3
CSVDTPFVTRDTLNYGYTF TGCAGCGTTGATACCCCCTTTGTTACCAGGGACACACTGAACTATGGCTACACCTTC TRBV29-1 - few TRBJ1-2
CASSVRLAAGGVNEQFF TGTGCCAGCAGCGTGCGGCTAGCGGCCGGGGGGGTCAATGAGCAGTTCTTC TRBV7-6 TRBD2 many TRBJ2-1
CASSAVGLAGATRYF TGTGCCAGCAGTGCGGTTGGACTAGCGGGGGCCACGAGGTATTTT TRBV2 TRBD2 once TRBJ2-3
CASRRFRVPIRDGYGYTF TGTGCCAGCAGACGATTCAGGGTCCCGATCCGGGACGGCTATGGCTACACCTTC TRBV11-2 - - TRBJ1-2
CSARTTVGEQYF TGCAGTGCCAGGACGACCGTGGGTGAGCAGTACTTC TRBV20-1 - - TRBJ2-7
CATWDRGRDQPQHF TGTGCCACCTGGGACAGGGGGCGGGATCAGCCCCAGCATTTT TRBV19 TRBD1 many TRBJ1-5
CSVGGIGSGRGNEQFF TGCAGCGTTGGGGGGATCGGCAGCGGGAGGGGGAATGAGCAGTTCTTC TRBV29-1 TRBD2 few TRBJ2-1
CASSLPRTGRTGELFF TGTGCCAGCAGTTTACCTCGGACAGGGCGAACCGGGGAGCTGTTTTTT TRBV12-3/TRBV12-4 TRBD1 - TRBJ2-2
CASSNPGGLNQPQHF TGTGCCAGTAGTAACCCAGGGGGCCTTAATCAGCCCCAGCATTTT TRBV19 TRBD1 - TRBJ1-5
CASSIGTGFGNTESFF TGTGCCAGTAGTATTGGGACAGGGTTCGGGAACACTGAATCTTTCTTT TRBV19 TRBD1 - TRBJ1-1
CASRDRDGQYF TGTGCCAGCAGGGACAGGGACGGGCAGTACTTC TRBV6-6 TRBD1 - TRBJ2-7
CASSKAFGYSGANVLTF TGTGCCAGCAGCAAGGCTTTCGGGTACTCTGGGGCCAACGTCCTGACTTTC TRBV27 - few TRBJ2-6
CSVDLLWRNTEAFF TGCAGCGTTGATTTACTTTGGAGGAACACTGAAGCTTTCTTT TRBV29-1 - - TRBJ1-1
CAISEPRGVGTGELFF TGTGCCATCAGTGAGCCTAGGGGTGTCGGCACCGGGGAGCTGTTTTTT TRBV10-3 - - TRBJ2-2
CASSFVEGGTDTQYF TGTGCCAGCAGCTTCGTCGAGGGTGGCACAGATACGCAGTATTTT TRBV7-8 - many TRBJ2-3
CARSSPGTGPFAYEQYF TGTGCCAGAAGCAGTCCCGGGACAGGGCCTTTCGCCTACGAGCAGTACTTC TRBV7-9 TRBD1 - TRBJ2-7
CASSLEPGASQYF TGTGCCAGCAGCTTAGAGCCGGGGGCTTCGCAGTATTTT TRBV11-2 - - TRBJ2-3
CASIRVENNTEAFF TGCGCCAGCATCAGGGTCGAGAATAACACTGAAGCTTTCTTT TRBV10-2 - - TRBJ1-1
CASSRGGEPNYEQYF TGTGCCAGCAGCCGCGGTGGGGAACCTAACTACGAGCAGTACTTC TRBV5-3 - - TRBJ2-7
CASLGRGTEAFF TGTGCCAGCCTGGGGAGAGGCACTGAAGCTTTCTTT TRBV6-5 - - TRBJ1-1
CASSDSAGKTESFF TGTGCCAGCAGTGACTCGGCAGGGAAAACTGAATCTTTCTTT TRBV6-4 - once TRBJ1-1
CASSPSEGTEAFF TGTGCCAGCTCACCCTCGGAGGGTACTGAAGCTTTCTTT TRBV18 - - TRBJ1-1
CASSFWGNSPLHF TGTGCCAGCAGTTTTTGGGGGAATTCACCCCTCCACTTT TRBV27 - few TRBJ1-6
CDSRHREDQPQHF TGTGACAGCAGACATAGGGAGGATCAGCCCCAGCATTTT TRBV10-3 - - TRBJ1-5
CASTSTHLDGKLFF TGTGCCAGTACTAGCACCCATCTGGACGGAAAACTGTTTTTT TRBV19 - many TRBJ1-4
CSAREDRAGGYTF TGCAGTGCTAGAGAGGACAGGGCGGGGGGCTACACCTTC TRBV20-1 TRBD1 - TRBJ1-2
CASSPFGTADNTQYF TGTGCCAGCAGCCCCTTCGGGACAGCAGACAATACGCAGTATTTT TRBV7-3 TRBD1 - TRBJ2-3
CASSPEGTYEQYF TGCGCCAGCAGCCCCGAAGGAACCTACGAGCAGTACTTC TRBV5-1 - few TRBJ2-7
CASSQDQVGSGLSNTGELFF TGCGCCAGCAGCCAAGATCAAGTCGGGAGCGGGCTGTCCAACACCGGGGAGCTGTTTTTT TRBV4-1 - many TRBJ2-2
CSVQGDLQGSFAEAFF TGCAGCGTTCAGGGGGATCTACAGGGGTCTTTCGCTGAAGCTTTCTTT TRBV29-1 TRBD1 - TRBJ1-1
CASSYPKSGVTKNIQYF TGTGCCAGCAGTTACCCTAAATCGGGGGTCACCAAAAACATTCAGTACTTC TRBV6-2/TRBV6-3 - - TRBJ2-4
CASTPGGDYGYTF TGTGCCAGCACCCCTGGGGGCGACTATGGCTACACCTTC TRBV28 - - TRBJ1-2
CSAREARGNEQFF TGCAGTGCTAGGGAGGCCCGGGGGAATGAGCAGTTCTTC TRBV20-1 - - TRBJ2-1
CASSYSKWTSGSSEQFF TGTGCCAGCAGTTACTCGAAATGGACTAGCGGGAGTAGTGAGCAGTTCTTC TRBV6-5 TRBD2 many TRBJ2-1
CSARVPGGLAGDYTGELFF TGCAGTGCTAGGGTCCCCGGAGGGCTAGCGGGAGATTACACCGGGGAGCTGTTTTTT TRBV20-1 TRBD2 - TRBJ2-2
CASSSEGRAETQYF TGTGCCAGCAGTTCCGAGGGCAGGGCGGAGACCCAGTACTTC TRBV28 - - TRBJ2-5
CASSLGSPSWKLFF TGTGCCAGCAGCTTAGGCTCCCCTAGCTGGAAACTGTTTTTT TRBV7-8 - few TRBJ1-4